Sequencing of this T cell receptor (beta chain) was carried out in a study of blood T cell repertoires in COVID-19. Turning to the study itself: T cells, B-cell-depleted T cells, or PBMCs provided the cDNA or gDNA that served as material.

Per the study methods: From reference gene primer amplification, estimates of nucleated cell counts were derived. The assay was immunoSEQ multiplex PCR, and TCRdb's table has in-frame clones only and misses some. The V and J calls and the clone size are those of that table, but D and trimming were determined from the DNA. This table has about 49,000 clones, about 89% appearing once. This CDR3 comprises 14 residues. Germline values: CDR1 MNHNY, CDR2 SVGAGI (reference sequence). Trimming cost V 5 bases and J 4 bases; bases outside gene matches: 4. The sequenced material came from peripheral blood. This TCR was recovered from a human donor in a cohort sampled during active COVID-19. The rearrangement uses TRBV6-6 and TRBJ2-7; 11 positions agree with TRBD2. CDR3 protein: CASSITSGSYEQYF. CDR3 nucleotide sequence: TGTGCCAGCAGTATAACTAGCGGGAGTTACGAGCAGTACTTC.